These 24 T cell receptor beta chains share one sample of origin, sequenced in a study of cytomegalovirus exposure and HLA in healthy donors. The PCR ran on 60 Vbeta and 13 Jbeta primers. Produced via immunoSEQ multiplex PCR; TCRdb's table is partial and in-frame only. The table lists about 140,000 clones, roughly 80% of them singletons. Sequences were obtained from PBMCs. These receptor sequences come from a female donor in good health and CMV-seronegative.

This clone was seen only a few times. V is TRBV6-1 and J is TRBJ2-3; D perhaps matches TRBD2 (5 bases). V dropped 8 bases and J dropped 5 bases, with 14 bases sitting between them. The CDR3 extends over 13 amino acids. Germline lookup yields CDR1 MNHNS and CDR2 SASEGT. Here the CDR3 reads CASGVAYKDTQYF. The CDR3, as DNA: TGTGCCAGCGGTGTAGCGTATAAAGATACGCAGTATTTT.

V and J are TRBV5-1 and TRBJ2-1; possible D gene TRBD2, 5 bases. V dropped 6 bases and J dropped 8 bases, with 18 bases sitting between them. CDR1 and CDR2 from the germline V gene are SGHRS and YFSETQ. The CDR3 covers 14 residues. CDR3 coding DNA: TGCGCCAGCACCCTAACGGCCTCGAGGGATGAGCAGTTCTTC. This codes for CASTLTASRDEQFF.

The count of this clone is one. The chain employs TRBV27 and TRBJ2-5; 7 positions match TRBD1. CDR3 length: 15 residues. Trimming cost V 3 bases and J 4 bases; bases outside gene matches: 8. Germline CDR1 and CDR2: MNHEY and SMNVEV (reference sequence). The CDR3 DNA sequence: TGTGCCAGCAGTTTTGAGGGGGCCTACCGAGAGACCCAGTACTTC. It codes for CASSFEGAYRETQYF.

The chain employs TRBV4-1 and TRBJ1-6, with 9 bases fitting TRBD1. CDR1 is MGHRA, CDR2 YSYEKL, per germline. The CDR3 totals 12 residues. Unmatched junction bases numbered 0, after V lost 3 bases and J lost 12 bases. The CDR3 reads CASSQTGGPLHF. The CDR3, as DNA: TGCGCCAGCAGCCAGACAGGGGGACCCCTCCACTTT.

The table lists this clone with a count of one. The chain links TRBV6-6 to TRBJ2-4; D possibly corresponds to TRBD2 (6 bases). Germline V gives CDR1 MNHNY, CDR2 SVGAGI (reference sequence). The CDR3 length is 15 residues. V was pared by 6 bases and J by 1 base, with 13 bases between. The CDR3, as DNA: TGTGCCAGCAGCCGTATCGGAGGGGCCAAAAACATTCAGTACTTC. It encodes CASSRIGGAKNIQYF.

The chain has TRBV28 and TRBJ2-7; 9 positions agree with TRBD1. CDR1 and CDR2 from the germline V gene are MDHEN and SYDVKM. The length of the CDR3 is 15 residues. V lost 6 bases, J lost 2 bases, and 8 bases stayed unmatched. CDR3 DNA: TGTGCCAGCAGACGGCAGGGGACAGGGCCCTACGAGCAGTACTTC. Protein: CASRRQGTGPYEQYF.

This clone was detected once. The CDR3 bases are TGTGCCAGCAGCTCCGGAGGACAGTGGAGGTACGGCTACACCTTC. As protein: CASSSGGQWRYGYTF. The gene calls are TRBV13 and TRBJ1-2; tentatively, D is TRBD1 (6 bases). Trimming removed 4 bases at V and 8 bases at J, with 20 bases between. Germline loops: CDR1 PRHDT, CDR2 FYEKMQ (reference sequence). The CDR3 has 15 residues.

This clone was observed a single time. The chain uses TRBV5-1 and TRBJ1-1; D is uncertain. Germline-derived CDR1 and CDR2 are SGHRS and YFSETQ. The CDR3 loop spans 14 amino acids. Trimming removed 3 bases from V and 5 bases from J, with 14 bases in between. The chain's CDR3 is CASSSSGLGTEAFF. The CDR3 DNA follows: TGCGCCAGCAGCTCCTCAGGTCTGGGTACTGAAGCTTTCTTT.

The V gene is TRBV5-6, the J gene TRBJ2-1, with 7 positions matching TRBD1. The CDR3 length is 15 residues. J lost 5 bases, V lost 4 bases, and 9 bases had no gene match. Germline-derived CDR1 and CDR2 are SGHDT and YYEEEE. The CDR3 reads CASSGPPDRDNEQFF. DNA of the CDR3: TGTGCCAGCAGCGGTCCCCCCGACAGGGACAATGAGCAGTTCTTC.

The V call is TRBV9, the J call TRBJ1-1, with 8 nucleotides matching TRBD1. CDR3 length: 17 residues. V shed 4 bases and J 0 bases; nucleotides not matched to a gene: 11. Germline assignment: CDR1 SGDLS and CDR2 YYNGEE. The CDR3 DNA follows: TGTGCCAGCAGCAGGACACAGGGGGTGGGGATGAACACTGAAGCTTTCTTT. Translated: CASSRTQGVGMNTEAFF.

V usage is TRBV6-5 and J usage is TRBJ2-2, with 8 nucleotides matching TRBD1. With 5 bases clipped from V and 7 bases from J, the junction kept 9 bases outside the gene matches. Germline V gives CDR1 MNHEY, CDR2 SVGAGI. This CDR3 spans 15 amino acids. CDR3 loop: CASSSIQGAGGELFF. CDR3 nucleotides: TGTGCCAGCAGTAGCATCCAGGGGGCTGGCGGGGAGCTGTTTTTT.

This chain connects TRBV2 to TRBJ2-3, with TRBD2 identical over 11 bases. CDR1 and CDR2 from the germline V gene are SNHLY and FYNNEI. The J segment lost 4 bases and the V segment lost 2 bases, leaving 8 bases of the junction unmatched. This CDR3 region has 17 residues. The CDR3 nucleotides read TGTGCCAGCAGTGAACCCCAACTAGCGGGAGCTCCAGATACGCAGTATTTT. Amino acids: CASSEPQLAGAPDTQYF.

CDR3 sequence (DNA): TGTGCCAGCAGCTCCCCCGGTGGCGGGGGCTACACCTTC. Its protein is CASSSPGGGGYTF. The gene calls are TRBV7-3 and TRBJ1-2; D gene uncertain. Germline CDR1 reads SGHTA; CDR2 reads FQGTGA. Trimming took 4 bases from V and 8 from J, leaving 14 bases between them. The CDR3 extends over 13 amino acids.

The gene calls are TRBV4-2 and TRBJ2-1; TRBD2 matches at 13 bases. Germline-derived CDR1 and CDR2 are LGHNA and YNFKEQ. Trimming took 8 bases from V and 10 from J; bases not matched to a gene: 14. The CDR3 loop spans 16 amino acids. As DNA, the CDR3 is TGTGCCAGCGGGCTGGCCTGGACTAGCGGGGGTCAGGAGCAGTTCTTC. This encodes CASGLAWTSGGQEQFF.

In its sample, this clone was seen a few times. V and J are TRBV4-1 and TRBJ2-5; maybe TRBD2 (5 bases). V dropped 1 base and J dropped 1 base, with 10 bases sitting between them. The germline CDR1 and CDR2 sequences are MGHRA and YSYEKL. This CDR3 is built from 15 residues. The CDR3 nucleotides are TGCGCCAGCAGCCAAGTAGGGAGTACCCAAGAGACCCAGTACTTC. Residues: CASSQVGSTQETQYF.

The gene calls are TRBV6-4 and TRBJ2-7; D might be TRBD2 (6 bases). The CDR3 runs 16 residues. V was pared by 2 bases and J by 2 bases, with 16 bases between. CDR1 and CDR2 from the germline V gene are MRHNA and SNTAGT. The CDR3 region has the DNA TGTGCCAGCAGTGACGGGGGGAGTGGGCCCCCCTACGAGCAGTACTTC. It is translated as CASSDGGSGPPYEQYF.

The V and J genes are TRBV28 and TRBJ1-5; D is unclear. V lost 1 base, J lost 5 bases, and 6 bases lay in between. Germline-derived CDR1 and CDR2 are MDHEN and SYDVKM. The CDR3 totals 13 residues. The CDR3 here is CASSLSTYQPQHF. The CDR3 bases are TGTGCCAGCAGTTTATCCACTTATCAGCCCCAGCATTTT.

This clone was picked up one time. This chain connects TRBV28 to TRBJ2-7; no clear D. Trimming shortened V by 3 bases and J by 5 bases, and 8 bases separated the two germline ends. In germline, CDR1 is MDHEN, CDR2 SYDVKM. The CDR3 is 12 amino acids. The CDR3 nucleotides are TGTGCCAGCAGTTTCCCTACCCACGAGCAGTACTTC. Translated, it gives CASSFPTHEQYF. The full variable domain, completed using reference TRBV28 and TRBJ2-7, is DVKVTQSSRYLVKRTGEKVFLECVQDMDHENMFWYRQDPGLGLRLIYFSYDVKMKEKGDIPEGYSVSREKKERFSLILESASTNQTSMYLCASSFPTHEQYFGPGTRLTVT.

The chain joins TRBV5-1 to TRBJ2-1; no definite D call. V lost 5 bases to trimming and J lost 1 base, with 7 bases between them. The CDR3 runs 13 residues. Germline CDR1 and CDR2: SGHRS and YFSETQ. CDR3 DNA: TGCGCCAGCAGGGAACTATCCTACAATGAGCAGTTCTTC. Its protein product is CASRELSYNEQFF.

In its sample, this clone was seen a few times. The chain combines TRBV2 with TRBJ1-1, with 9 bases lining up with TRBD1. The CDR3 has 14 residues. With 6 bases clipped from V and 4 bases from J, the junction kept 6 bases outside the gene matches. Germline V gene lookup returns CDR1 SNHLY and CDR2 FYNNEI. In DNA form, the CDR3 reads TGTGCCAGCAGAGCGGACAGGGGAGGCACTGAAGCTTTCTTT. Amino acids: CASRADRGGTEAFF.

This clone came up a few times. V usage is TRBV6-1 and J usage is TRBJ2-2, with 9 bases fitting TRBD2. This CDR3 has 15 amino acids. V lost 2 bases, J lost 2 bases, and 0 bases stayed unmatched. The germline gives CDR1 MNHNS, CDR2 SASEGT. The CDR3 DNA reads TGTGCCAGCAGTGAACTAGCGGGAAACACCGGGGAGCTGTTTTTT. It is translated as CASSELAGNTGELFF.

This clone was detected only a few times. The chain recombines TRBV28 with TRBJ1-4; the D gene is possibly TRBD1 (6 bases). This CDR3 is built from 14 residues. V was trimmed by 6 bases and J by 7 bases, leaving 15 bases between them. Germline CDR1 MDHEN, CDR2 SYDVKM. The CDR3 reads CASRKQGRREKLFF. DNA for the CDR3: TGTGCCAGCAGGAAACAGGGTCGTCGTGAAAAACTGTTTTTT.

The chain is built from TRBV2 and TRBJ2-7, with 8 bases fitting TRBD2. The CDR3 has 15 residues. The V segment lost 2 bases and the J segment 2 bases; nucleotides outside the gene matches: 5. The germline V gene has CDR1 SNHLY and CDR2 FYNNEI. As DNA, the CDR3 is TGTGCCAGCAGTGAAACTAGCGGACTCCCCTACGAGCAGTACTTC. It encodes CASSETSGLPYEQYF. Using reference TRBV2 and TRBJ2-7 for the parts outside the CDR3, the full variable domain is EPEVTQTPSHQVTQMGQEVILRCVPISNHLYFYWYRQILGQKVEFLVSFYNNEISEKSEIFDDQFSVERPDGSNFTLKIRSTKLEDSAMYFCASSETSGLPYEQYFGPGTRLTVT.

This clone has more than one count but fewer than ten. The chain links TRBV4-1 to TRBJ1-5, with D unresolved. Germline V gene sequence: CDR1 MGHRA, CDR2 YSYEKL. V lost 4 bases and J 4 bases, leaving 14 bases between the germline ends. The CDR3 sequence is 15 residues long. The CDR3 DNA follows: TGCGCCAGCAGCCCTTCTGGCGGGATGAATCAGCCCCAGCATTTT. Protein: CASSPSGGMNQPQHF.